The 20 T cell receptor beta chains below were found in one sample sequenced in a study of identical twins. MiXCR was run by TCRdb on the 5' RACE reads, yielding one entry per CDR3 protein. Altogether nearly 650,000 distinct CDR3 sequences are present, about 7% being singletons, with the ten largest covering roughly 1.5%. The sample was also reused in another study, on yellow fever vaccine responses in identical twins.

Input material: PBMCs. All receptors come from a woman between 18 and 29 years old in good health.

This clonotype was found many times. The chain has TRBV5-6 and TRBJ1-1; D possibly corresponds to TRBD1 (6 bases). The germline V gene encodes CDR1 SGHDT and CDR2 YYEEEE. Deletions cut 1 base from V and 6 bases from J, with 10 bases between. CDR3 length equals 13 residues. CDR3 sequence reads: CASSLTNRAEAFF. In DNA, the CDR3 is TGTGCCAGCAGCTTGACGAACAGGGCTGAAGCTTTCTTT.

J is TRBJ2-5 and V is TRBV7-6; D assignment may be TRBD1 or TRBD2 (6 bases each). This CDR3 has 16 amino acids. CDR1 SGHVS and CDR2 FNYEAQ come from the germline V gene. Trimming removed 2 bases at V and 2 bases at J, with 15 bases between. The CDR3 spells CASSLTGRGQQETQYF. CDR3 bases: TGTGCCAGCAGCTTAACAGGGCGGGGTCAACAAGAGACCCAGTACTTC.

The rearrangement links TRBV7-9 to TRBJ2-7; 8 bases match TRBD1. The germline V gene has CDR1 SEHNR and CDR2 FQNEAQ (reference sequence). CDR3 length equals 15 residues. The ends lost 2 bases at V and 4 bases at J; junction bases unmatched: 7. CDR3 amino acids: CASSLSSGGEYEQYF. The CDR3 coding sequence is TGTGCCAGCAGCTTATCATCAGGGGGCGAATACGAGCAGTACTTC.

This clonotype turned up a few times. The chain is built from TRBV3-1 and TRBJ2-1, with TRBD2 identical over 12 bases. J was trimmed by 8 bases and V by 1 base; bases with no gene match: 0. Germline CDR1 reads LGHDT; CDR2 reads YNNKEL (reference sequence). CDR3 length: 14 amino acids. Here the CDR3 reads CASSQGTSGDEQFF. The CDR3 DNA follows: TGTGCCAGCAGCCAAGGGACTAGCGGGGATGAGCAGTTCTTC.

This clonotype has only a few counts. The genes are TRBV15 and TRBJ2-1; 14 positions match TRBD2. Per germline, CDR1 LNHNV and CDR2 YYDKDF (reference sequence). Germline trimming cut 0 bases from V and 8 bases from J; bases unmatched to any gene: 9. The length of the CDR3 is 18 residues. CDR3 sequence reads: CATSRDRLAGGVGDEQFF. The CDR3 region has the DNA TGTGCCACCAGCAGAGATCGACTAGCGGGGGGGGTGGGCGATGAGCAGTTCTTC.

The V call is TRBV15, the J call TRBJ2-1; D may match TRBD1 or TRBD2 (5 bases each). CDR1 and CDR2 from the germline V gene are LNHNV and YYDKDF (reference sequence). The CDR3 is 17 residues long. The V and J ends lost 0 bases and 2 bases respectively, with 14 bases between them. The CDR3 spells CATSRDPGRGPYNEQFF. The CDR3 nucleotides read TGTGCCACCAGCAGAGATCCGGGACGCGGGCCCTACAATGAGCAGTTCTTC.

About this clonotype itself: A much larger clone differs by one base, so this may be a read error. The rearrangement joins TRBV28 to TRBJ1-1; D gene uncertain. This CDR3 is 13 amino acids long. CDR1 is MDHEN, CDR2 SYDVKM, per germline. Trimming removed 3 bases from V and 6 bases from J, with 11 bases in between. The chain's CDR3 is CASSFNYDAEAFF. CDR3 in DNA: TGTGCCAGCAGTTTTAATTACGACGCTGAAGCTTTCTTT.

CDR3 DNA sequence: TGTGCCAGCAGCCGAAGACAGGGGTTTAGTGAGCAGTACTTC. Its translation: CASSRRQGFSEQYF. The rearrangement joins TRBV3-1 to TRBJ2-7, with 8 bases lining up with TRBD1. V shed 4 bases, J shed 7 bases, and the junction held 9 bases outside the gene matches. Per germline, CDR1 LGHDT and CDR2 YNNKEL (reference sequence). The CDR3 loop spans 14 amino acids.

This clonotype was observed at least ten times. This chain connects TRBV7-2 to TRBJ2-3; D may be TRBD2 (6 bases). Between the trimmed V and J ends, which lost 7 bases and 0 bases, there was a span of 14 bases. Germline V gene data show CDR1 as SGHTA and CDR2 as FQGNSA. The CDR3 is made up of 15 amino acids. The CDR3: CASTLGTYSTDTQYF. The DNA of the CDR3 is TGTGCCAGCACCCTTGGGACTTATAGCACAGATACGCAGTATTTT.

This chain joins TRBV3-1 and TRBJ2-2; D may be TRBD1 or TRBD2 (5 bases each). CDR1 is LGHDT and CDR2 is YNNKEL in the germline V gene (reference sequence). V dropped 4 bases and J dropped 7 bases, with 16 bases sitting between them. The CDR3 is 15 residues long. The CDR3 nucleotides are TGTGCCAGCAGCCGGGACCTCAGCGGTGACGGGGAGCTGTTTTTT. This encodes CASSRDLSGDGELFF. The whole variable domain, remainder taken from reference TRBV3-1 and TRBJ2-2, is DTAVSQTPKYLVTQMGNDKSIKCEQNLGHDTMYWYKQDSKKFLKIMFSYNNKELIINETVPNRFSPKSPDKAHLNLHINSLELGDSAVYFCASSRDLSGDGELFFGEGSRLTVL.

The chain uses TRBV4-1 and TRBJ1-4, with 11 positions matching TRBD1. In germline, CDR1 is MGHRA, CDR2 YSYEKL. This CDR3 has 15 residues. Trimming cost V 1 base and J 8 bases; bases outside gene matches: 3. The CDR3 reads CASSQVWDRGEKLFF. The CDR3 DNA sequence: TGCGCCAGCAGCCAAGTTTGGGACAGGGGGGAAAAACTGTTTTTT.

The chain uses TRBV6-1 and TRBJ1-5; D uncertain. V lost 6 bases and J 2 bases, leaving 14 bases between the germline ends. This CDR3 is 15 amino acids long. The germline V gene encodes CDR1 MNHNS and CDR2 SASEGT. The chain's CDR3 is CASSVSTQGNQPQHF. The CDR3 nucleotides read TGTGCCAGCAGCGTATCGACTCAGGGCAATCAGCCCCAGCATTTT.

This clonotype was counted at least ten times. The V gene is TRBV15, the J gene TRBJ1-2, with a weak D call TRBD1 (6 bases). The CDR3 covers 16 residues. Trimming took off 5 bases at V and 4 bases at J, with 20 bases between the two ends. Germline values: CDR1 LNHNV, CDR2 YYDKDF (reference sequence). In DNA, the CDR3 is TGTGCCACCAGCCGCCCGGGGGGGGGCGGGAGCTATGGCTACACCTTC. Encoded protein: CATSRPGGGGSYGYTF.

This clonotype was counted a few times. The chain couples TRBV2 to TRBJ1-6; a possible D gene is TRBD1 (6 bases). Trimming stripped 8 bases from V and 4 bases from J, with 18 bases between. The CDR3 is 16 residues long. Germline values: CDR1 SNHLY, CDR2 FYNNEI. This CDR3 reads CASGKDRNGYNSPLHF. The CDR3 DNA follows: TGTGCCAGCGGAAAAGACAGGAACGGGTATAATTCACCCCTCCACTTT.

V usage is TRBV2 and J usage is TRBJ1-5, with 8 bases aligning to TRBD1. Germline assignment: CDR1 SNHLY and CDR2 FYNNEI. CDR3 length equals 14 residues. The V and J ends lost 8 bases and 9 bases, in that order; junction bases with no gene match: 12. The CDR3 sequence: CASSRQGPRGPQHF. In DNA form, the CDR3 reads TGTGCCAGCTCCCGACAGGGGCCTAGAGGGCCCCAGCATTTT.

The genes are TRBV7-8 and TRBJ2-7; 7 bases are shared with TRBD2. The trim removed 6 bases at V and 6 bases at J, leaving 17 bases unmatched. The CDR3 extends over 16 amino acids. Germline V gene data show CDR1 as SGHVS and CDR2 as FQNEAQ. CDR3 sequence: CASRSGSSGLYGEQYV. In DNA, the CDR3 is TGTGCCAGCAGATCCGGTAGTAGCGGGTTGTATGGCGAGCAGTACGTC.

This clonotype was seen only a few times. The chain links TRBV5-1 to TRBJ2-5; possible D gene TRBD2, 5 bases. Trimming took 4 bases from V and 5 from J, leaving 12 bases between them. Germline V gives CDR1 SGHRS, CDR2 YFSETQ. CDR3 length: 13 amino acids. The CDR3 protein is CASSRILGETQYF. CDR3 DNA sequence: TGCGCCAGCAGCCGGATACTAGGCGAGACCCAGTACTTC.

This clonotype was seen a handful of times. The genes are TRBV24-1 and TRBJ2-5, with D possibly being TRBD1 or TRBD2 (5 bases each). Germline loops: CDR1 KGHDR, CDR2 SFDVKD. This CDR3 comprises 14 residues. Between the trimmed V and J ends, which lost 0 bases and 5 bases, there was a span of 9 bases. In nucleotides, the CDR3 is TGTGCCACCAGTGATTTGGGGACGAGGGAGACCCAGTACTTC. This codes for CATSDLGTRETQYF.

As concerns this clonotype: A much larger clone lies a single base off, so this may be a read error. The genes are TRBV5-1 and TRBJ2-3; possibly TRBD1 for D (5 bases). The germline CDR1 and CDR2 sequences are SGHRS and YFSETQ. This CDR3 contains 14 residues. CDR3 coding DNA: TGCGCCAGCAGCTTACGAACGGTAGGGGATACGCTGTATTTT. Its protein is CASSLRTVGDTLYF.

The chain carries TRBV7-3 and TRBJ2-2; D is unresolved. Trimming pared 5 bases from V and 0 bases from J, leaving 10 bases between. Germline CDR1 and CDR2: SGHTA and FQGTGA. The CDR3 has 15 amino acids. The chain's CDR3 is CASSPGAANTGELFF. In DNA, the CDR3 is TGTGCCAGCAGCCCCGGTGCAGCGAACACCGGGGAGCTGTTTTTT.